This entry lists 12 T cell receptor beta chains sequenced from one sample in a study of immune characterization of retroperitoneal liposarcoma. TCRdb fed the PCR reads into MiXCR, producing one record per CDR3 protein. The table lists about 2,400 distinct CDR3 sequences, around 44% of them singletons, with 38% in the top ten. Sequenced sample: tumor tissue. The receptors derive from a male donor with retroperitoneal liposarcoma.

By proportion, this clonotype is medium-sized. One end of the junction varies from germline; a read error may be responsible. The chain carries TRBV6-1 and TRBJ2-1; tentatively, D is TRBD1 or TRBD2 (5 bases each). Germline CDR1 reads MNHNS; CDR2 reads SASEGT. The CDR3 is made up of 13 amino acids. The CDR3 DNA sequence: TGTGCCAGCAGCCTTCGACGGATGGGACGGACGTACTTC. Its protein is CASSLRRMGRTYF.

V and J are TRBV6-1 and TRBJ2-1, with TRBD1 matching 9 bases. The J call may be incorrect, as the DNA end agrees better with TRBJ2-5. CDR3 length: 15 residues. Germline assignment: CDR1 MNHNS and CDR2 SASEGT. CDR3 DNA: TGTGCCAGCAGTGAATGGTGGACAGGGGAAGAGACCCAGTACTTC. It codes for CASSEWWTGEETQYF.

By frequency in the sample, this clonotype is medium-sized. The chain links TRBV12-3 or TRBV12-4 to TRBJ2-1; perhaps D is TRBD1 or TRBD2 (5 bases each). The J call could be wrong; TRBJ2-7 is a better fit for the DNA end. The CDR3 spans 15 residues. Here the CDR3 reads CASRHEGSPPYEQYF. Here the CDR3 DNA reads TGTGCCAGCAGGCACGAGGGGTCCCCTCCCTACGAGCAGTACTTC.

Relative to its sample, this clonotype is large. The chain combines TRBV27 with TRBJ1-4, with TRBD1 matching 9 bases. V was pared by 5 bases and J by 1 base, with 2 bases of the junction left unmatched. The CDR3 contains 15 residues. Germline V gene sequence: CDR1 MNHEY, CDR2 SMNVEV (reference sequence). CDR3: CASSNRGRTNEKLFF. The CDR3 nucleotides are TGTGCCAGCAGTAACAGGGGGCGAACTAATGAAAAACTGTTTTTT.

The J gene is TRBJ2-1, the V gene TRBV6-1, with 8 nucleotides matching TRBD2. V shed 3 bases and J 1 base; nucleotides not matched to a gene: 2. Germline CDR1 is MNHNS and CDR2 is SASEGT. The CDR3 has 15 amino acids. The DNA for the CDR3 is TGTGCCAGCAGTGAGCCGGGGGGGTCCTACAATGAGCAGTTCTTC. Its protein is CASSEPGGSYNEQFF.

This clonotype turned up a few times. This sequence joins TRBV6-6 and TRBJ2-2, with 7 positions matching TRBD1. Germline V gene lookup returns CDR1 MNHNY and CDR2 SVGAGI (reference sequence). The CDR3 totals 15 residues. The V segment lost 2 bases and the J segment 3 bases; nucleotides outside the gene matches: 3. The CDR3 coding sequence is TGTGCCAGCAGTTACGAGGGGGCGGACACCGGGGAGCTGTTTTTT. It encodes CASSYEGADTGELFF.

The chain recombines TRBV6-5 with TRBJ2-7; D is unclear. Looked up from germline, CDR1 is MNHEY and CDR2 is SVGAGI. V dropped 6 bases and J dropped 3 bases, with 12 bases sitting between them. The length of the CDR3 is 13 residues. The CDR3 DNA is TGTGCCAGCAGGGAAGGGAAAGTCTACGAGCAGTACTTC. This gives the protein CASREGKVYEQYF.

The V and J genes are TRBV12-5 and TRBJ2-1; no clear D gene. V was clipped by 5 bases and J by 9 bases, with 5 bases between them. CDR3 size: 10 residues. Germline assignment: CDR1 LGHNT and CDR2 FRNRAP. CDR3 loop: CASGPGEQFF. CDR3 sequence (DNA): TGTGCTAGTGGTCCAGGTGAGCAGTTCTTC.

This clonotype was detected only a few times. The chain recombines TRBV12-3 or TRBV12-4 with TRBJ2-3; D is ambiguous. Trimming cost V 2 bases and J 5 bases, with 2 bases left between them. The CDR3 is 11 residues long. CDR3: CASSLRDTQYF. Here the CDR3 DNA reads TGTGCCAGCAGTTTAAGAGATACGCAGTATTTT.

This clonotype is medium-sized (0.01 to 0.1%). This chain connects TRBV6-1 to TRBJ2-1, with a possible D match to TRBD2 (5 bases). CDR3 size: 16 residues. Germline values: CDR1 MNHNS, CDR2 SASEGT. The V end lost 2 bases, the J end lost 0 bases, and 11 bases lay between the germline ends. CDR3 bases: TGTGCCAGCAGTGAAACGGGAAAGAGCTCCTACAATGAGCAGTTCTTC. Translating it yields CASSETGKSSYNEQFF.

This clonotype is medium-sized by share. The chain has TRBV6-1 and TRBJ2-6; D remains ambiguous. The germline CDR1 and CDR2 sequences are MNHNS and SASEGT. The CDR3 is 15 residues long. The germline V and J ends were trimmed by 3 bases and 0 bases, with 6 bases remaining between them. The CDR3: CASSEGFSGANVLTF. For the CDR3, the DNA is TGTGCCAGCAGTGAGGGGTTCTCTGGGGCCAACGTCCTGACTTTC.

V is TRBV7-8 and J is TRBJ2-1; 13 bases map to TRBD2. Germline V gene lookup returns CDR1 SGHVS and CDR2 FQNEAQ. V lost 1 base to trimming and J lost 10 bases; unmatched junction nucleotides: 7. This CDR3 is 16 amino acids long. The CDR3 bases are TGTGCCAGCAGCTTAGAAACTAGCGGGAGGGGGGGGGAGCAGTTCTTC. It yields the protein CASSLETSGRGGEQFF.